One sample yielded the 3 T cell receptor beta chains listed below, sequenced in a study of radiotherapy plus CTLA-4 blockade in lung cancer. Some clones are missing from TCRdb's copy, which holds only in-frame ones; the method was immunoSEQ multiplex PCR. The sample has about 45,000 clones; 73% are singletons. Sequencing used peripheral blood, obtained from a patient treated with radiotherapy plus ipilimumab. Receptors were obtained from a human donor with non-small cell lung cancer who had a complete response to radiotherapy plus ipilimumab.

The chain recombines TRBV7-2 with TRBJ2-5; 7 positions match TRBD2. CDR3 length equals 15 residues. The V gene end was trimmed by 1 base and the J gene end by 3 bases; junction bases not matched to a gene: 5. CDR1 is SGHTA, CDR2 FQGNSA, per germline. CDR3 protein: CASSLVRLAEETQYF. In nucleotides, the CDR3 is TGTGCCAGCAGCTTAGTTAGGCTAGCGGAAGAGACCCAGTACTTC.

The chain uses TRBV6-5 and TRBJ1-2; a possible D gene is TRBD1 (5 bases). This CDR3 comprises 14 residues. V shed 4 bases and J shed 1 base, with 10 bases lying between them. Germline V gene sequence: CDR1 MNHEY, CDR2 SVGAGI. Here the CDR3 DNA reads TGTGCCAGCAGTTCCCCCGGGGGTAACTATGGCTACACCTTC. Translation gives CASSSPGGNYGYTF.

A remark on this clone: Distinct nucleotide sequences in the sample also encode this CDR3. Here the CDR3 DNA reads TGTGCCAGCAGTGGACTACATAGCAATCAGCCCCAGCATTTT. It yields the protein CASSGLHSNQPQHF. The J gene is TRBJ1-5, the V gene TRBV2; no definite D call. The CDR3 consists of 14 residues. Trimming left V 4 bases short and J 0 bases short, with 7 bases between. Germline-derived CDR1 and CDR2 are SNHLY and FYNNEI.